The next 2 T cell receptor beta chains were all read from a single sample in a study of blood T cell repertoires in COVID-19. TCRdb keeps only in-frame clones here, not all; method: immunoSEQ multiplex PCR. The sample includes tens of thousands of clones, about nine tenths seen only once; the top ten take 6% to 7%. What was sequenced was peripheral blood. Receptor source: a woman between 70 and 85 years old with acute or convalescent COVID-19.

The V gene is TRBV6-5, the J gene TRBJ1-5, with unresolved D. Per germline, CDR1 MNHEY and CDR2 SVGAGI. The CDR3 is 14 amino acids. Trimming removed 1 base at V and 8 bases at J, with 12 bases between. CDR3 nucleotides: TGTGCCAGCAGTTACTACCGGGAGGAGGAGCCCCAGCATTTT. Amino acids: CASSYYREEEPQHF.

Only a few counts were recorded for this clone. This chain uses TRBV20-1 with TRBJ2-3; unclear D gene. CDR1 is DFQATT, CDR2 SNEGSKA, per germline (reference sequence). V was pared by 7 bases and J by 1 base, with 6 bases between. This CDR3 is 11 amino acids long. CDR3 sequence reads: CSGPGTDTQYF. CDR3 sequence (DNA): TGCAGTGGGCCAGGCACAGATACGCAGTATTTT.